The entry below gives a single T cell receptor beta chain sequence along with its context. The antigen it recognizes is unknown. Base-call qualities are not available, and no considerably larger clone is one nucleotide away. The sample's time point, from its label and the paper: baseline before first vaccination. Vaccinee samples were obtained from the UK trials COV001 and COV002, which included a single-blind randomized controlled phase 2/3 trial of AZD1222 (ChAdOx1 nCoV-19) in healthy adults. Trial participant PBMC samples were collected at day 0 and day 28 after the second dose for TCRbeta chain sequencing. The CDR3 regions of human TCRbeta chains were subjected to immunosequencing. The paper's processing steps were these. TCRs in the repertoires were compared against a reference library of SARS-CoV-2-specific TCRs that had been generated with the MIRA antigen-specificity platform. Breadth meant the fraction of unique TCRs that were SARS-CoV-2-associated, whereas depth meant the fraction of total T cells that were SARS-CoV-2-associated. Each spike-specific TCR was assigned to its reactive spike region and to a CD4 or CD8 class using the MIRA data. Log10-transformed breadth and depth values were compared by one-way ANOVA with Sidak's multiple comparisons tests. The table was pulled from immuneACCESS by TCRdb, which kept in-frame rearrangements only. Such tables lose some clones; where checked, under half of the loss comes from unresolved V genes, and the rest has no known cause. The DNA gave D and trimming, while V, J and clone size come from that table. Present in this sample are more than 80,000 clones, about nine tenths of which were seen just once. Approximately 5% of the sample lies in the top ten.

The sample comes from a study of T cell responses to AZD1222 COVID-19 vaccine (dated by TCRdb to the early 2020s). For context, the study as a whole: Because spike-specific TCR depth and breadth did not differ between the two schedules, AZD1222 recipients who got a second dose at roughly 4 weeks were pooled with those who got a second dose at roughly 12 weeks. A total of approximately 230 trial participants underwent TCR sequencing, of whom some 210 received two doses of AZD1222 and approximately 25 received two doses of the MenACWY control vaccine. Trial participants were enrolled into age subgroups of 18-55, 56-69 and 70-plus years, which contained around 150, 29 and 61 TCR-sequenced participants, respectively.

The CDR3 runs 15 residues from the cysteine to the phenylalanine. The only DNA kept is the CDR3, 45 bases in frame from the first base. CDR1 and CDR2 were assigned from the germline V gene (reference sequence) as SGHAT and FQDESV. V is reduced by 5 bases and J by 4 bases, leaving a spacing of 17 bases between them. Broader findings and caveats from the paper: CD4 TCRs associated with the vaccine covered the entire spike protein, and the dominant responses were in regions 160-218 and 743-854. Participants were mostly white British and included more females than males, and it was suggested by the authors that clonal diversity may have been underestimated. Because no day 14 peak-response samples were available, repertoires were characterized only after the peak T cell response. Nearly half of unique spike-specific TCRs reportedly recognized epitopes outside regions mutated in the B.1.351 and B.1.1.7 variants. In the small 56-69-year group, the increase in depth fell short of significance, most likely because of low power. Only 5 to 7 AZD1222 recipients were SARS-CoV-2 seropositive at baseline, limiting conclusions about previously exposed vaccinees. After two AZD1222 doses, both the breadth and the depth of spike-specific TCRs were significantly higher than at day 0 and than in MenACWY recipients.

The chain is encoded by TRBV11-1 joined to TRBJ1-1; TRBD1 is a weak D gene call, 5 bases matching. The sample consisted of peripheral blood, taken on day 0 of AZD1222 vaccination. This clonotype was sampled from an adult in good health. The CDR3 here reads CASSPVPSGGTEAFF. The nucleotides read TGTGCCAGCAGCCCAGTTCCATCGGGGGGCACTGAAGCTTTCTTT.